Shown below are 8 T cell receptor beta chains from a single sample sequenced in a study of cytomegalovirus exposure and HLA in healthy donors. Vbeta (60) and Jbeta (13) primers were used in the PCR. Produced via immunoSEQ multiplex PCR; TCRdb's table is partial and in-frame only. The sample totals around 160,000 clones; its top ten clones hold 1.5% to 2%. Material: PBMCs. The receptors shown here come from a woman between 50 and 59 years old in good health and CMV-seronegative.

This chain joins TRBV11-3 and TRBJ2-1; the D gene is possibly TRBD1 (5 bases). V lost 2 bases and J 6 bases, leaving 14 bases between the germline ends. The germline gives CDR1 SGHNT, CDR2 YENEEA. The CDR3 is 15 residues long. DNA of the CDR3: TGTGCCAGCAGCTTAATTCCTGGGGCCGGCAATGAGCAGTTCTTC. Residues: CASSLIPGAGNEQFF.

J is TRBJ1-2 and V is TRBV27; 8 bases line up with TRBD1. CDR3 length equals 14 residues. Germline V gives CDR1 MNHEY, CDR2 SMNVEV (reference sequence). Unmatched junction bases numbered 8, after V lost 3 bases and J lost 8 bases. The CDR3 DNA is TGTGCCAGCAGTTTCACCAGGGGGCGAGGGGGCTACACCTTC. Its translation is CASSFTRGRGGYTF.

The chain has TRBV6-1 and TRBJ2-1; possibly TRBD1 for D (5 bases). The V gene's germline CDR1 is MNHNS and CDR2 SASEGT. The V end lost 3 bases, the J end lost 10 bases, and 10 bases lay between the germline ends. The CDR3 runs to 12 residues. CDR3 sequence (DNA): TGTGCCAGCAGTGAGAACAGGTACGAGCAGTTCTTC. Protein sequence: CASSENRYEQFF.

The rearrangement links TRBV19 to TRBJ2-4; 11 nucleotides agree with TRBD2. The CDR3 runs to 14 residues. Trimming removed 5 bases from V and 5 bases from J; junction bases left unmatched: 2. Germline CDR1 is LNHDA and CDR2 is SQIVND (reference sequence). The chain's CDR3 is CASSPGLAENIQYF. The CDR3 bases are TGTGCCAGTAGTCCGGGACTAGCGGAAAACATTCAGTACTTC.

This chain links TRBV4-1 with TRBJ1-4; D gene ambiguous. Trimming left V 1 base short and J 4 bases short, with 13 bases between. This CDR3 has 16 residues. CDR1 is MGHRA and CDR2 is YSYEKL in the germline V gene. CDR3 nucleotides: TGCGCCAGCAGCCAAGGGCGGCAGAGGGATAATGAAAAACTGTTTTTT. Amino acid sequence: CASSQGRQRDNEKLFF.

Written as DNA, the CDR3 is TGTGCCAGCAGTTACGGCAGGGCTGGAAACACCATATATTTT. Protein sequence: CASSYGRAGNTIYF. V and J are TRBV6-5 and TRBJ1-3; a possible D gene is TRBD1 (5 bases). The V gene lost 2 bases and the J gene lost 2 bases, with 7 bases spanning the gap. The CDR3 runs to 14 residues. Looked up from germline, CDR1 is MNHEY and CDR2 is SVGAGI.

The chain employs TRBV19 and TRBJ1-5, with 8 positions matching TRBD1. Trimming cost V 3 bases and J 2 bases; bases outside gene matches: 6. Germline-derived CDR1 and CDR2 are LNHDA and SQIVND (reference sequence). The CDR3 contains 16 residues. CDR3 sequence reads: CASSINRGSRNQPQHF. CDR3 sequence (DNA): TGTGCCAGTAGTATCAACAGGGGGTCTCGCAATCAGCCCCAGCATTTT.

V gene TRBV5-4 combines with J gene TRBJ1-6, with D possibly TRBD1 on 5 matching bases. From germline, CDR1 is SGHNT and CDR2 YYREEE (reference sequence). V dropped 1 base and J dropped 0 bases, with 11 bases sitting between them. This CDR3 spans 17 amino acids. The CDR3 spells CASSLRPGGSYNSPLHF. In DNA form, the CDR3 reads TGTGCCAGCAGCTTGCGCCCCGGGGGCTCCTATAATTCACCCCTCCACTTT.